The 5 T cell receptor beta chains below were found in one sample sequenced in a study of blood T cell repertoires in COVID-19. Sequencing was performed with immunoSEQ multiplex PCR; in TCRdb, only in-frame clones are kept and a portion is missing. Of fewer than 600,000 clones listed, approximately 90% were seen once; the top ten hold 1.5% to 2%. The sequencing sample was made of PBMCs or T cells enriched from blood (not recorded which). Receptors were obtained from a woman aged 40 to 49 who had recovered from COVID-19.

The V call is TRBV5-6, the J call TRBJ1-6; weak D call: TRBD1 (5 bases). Germline values: CDR1 SGHDT, CDR2 YYEEEE. The ends were cut back, 3 bases at V and 7 bases at J, with 14 bases in the middle. The CDR3 consists of 15 residues. CDR3 in DNA: TGTGCCAGCAGCTCAGCCCGGGGGGGGAATTCACCCCTCCACTTT. This sequence encodes CASSSARGGNSPLHF. Full variable domain (outside the CDR3, taken from reference TRBV5-6 and TRBJ1-6): DAGVTQSPTHLIKTRGQQVTLRCSPKSGHDTVSWYQQALGQGPQFIFQYYEEEERQRGNFPDRFSGHQFPNYSSELNVNALLLGDSALYLCASSSARGGNSPLHFGNGTRLTVT.

This clone was seen a single time. The chain carries TRBV15 and TRBJ2-7; TRBD2 agrees at 10 bases. With 1 base clipped from V and 4 bases from J, the junction kept 10 bases outside the gene matches. Per germline, CDR1 LNHNV and CDR2 YYDKDF (reference sequence). The CDR3 has 17 amino acids. The CDR3 sequence is CATSRGGSLAGDYEQYF. DNA for the CDR3: TGTGCCACCAGCAGAGGAGGGTCTCTAGCGGGAGATTACGAGCAGTACTTC.

The J gene is TRBJ2-6, the V gene TRBV5-1; weak D call: TRBD1 (5 bases). The CDR3 consists of 16 residues. V was pared by 2 bases and J by 4 bases, with 13 bases between. The germline CDR1 and CDR2 sequences are SGHRS and YFSETQ. In DNA form, the CDR3 reads TGCGCCAGCAGCTTAGTTCAGGGCACCGGGGCCAACGTCCTGACTTTC. This sequence encodes CASSLVQGTGANVLTF. Complete variable domain (other parts from reference TRBV5-1 and TRBJ2-6): KAGVTQTPRYLIKTRGQQVTLSCSPISGHRSVSWYQQTPGQGLQFLFEYFSETQRNKGNFPGRFSGRQFSNSRSEMNVSTLELGDSALYLCASSLVQGTGANVLTFGAGSRLTVL.

The genes are TRBV12-3 or TRBV12-4 and TRBJ1-5; D remains ambiguous. The CDR3 has 13 amino acids. V lost 3 bases, J lost 8 bases, and 11 bases lay in between. The CDR3 reads CASSFHWAEPQHF. The CDR3, as DNA: TGTGCCAGCAGTTTTCACTGGGCTGAGCCCCAGCATTTT.

The chain couples TRBV28 to TRBJ2-1, with D possibly being TRBD1 (6 bases). CDR3 length: 12 amino acids. CDR1 MDHEN and CDR2 SYDVKM come from the germline V gene. V was shortened by 6 bases and J by 6 bases, with 9 bases between the two germline ends. Here the CDR3 reads CASRNRANEQFF. Written as DNA, the CDR3 is TGTGCCAGCAGAAACAGGGCCAATGAGCAGTTCTTC.